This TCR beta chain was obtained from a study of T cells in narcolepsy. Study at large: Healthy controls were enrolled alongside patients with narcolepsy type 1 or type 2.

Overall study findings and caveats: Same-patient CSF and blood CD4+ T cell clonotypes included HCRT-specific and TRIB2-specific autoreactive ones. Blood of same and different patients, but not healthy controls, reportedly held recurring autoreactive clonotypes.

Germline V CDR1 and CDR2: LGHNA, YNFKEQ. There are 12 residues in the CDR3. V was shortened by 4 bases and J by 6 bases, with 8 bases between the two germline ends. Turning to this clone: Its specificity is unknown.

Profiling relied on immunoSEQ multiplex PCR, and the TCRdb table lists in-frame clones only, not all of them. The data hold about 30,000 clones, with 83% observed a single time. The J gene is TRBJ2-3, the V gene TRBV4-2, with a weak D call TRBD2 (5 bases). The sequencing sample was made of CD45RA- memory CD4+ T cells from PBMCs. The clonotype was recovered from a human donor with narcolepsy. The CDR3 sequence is CASSPSWDTQYF. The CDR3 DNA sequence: TGTGCCAGCAGCCCTAGCTGGGATACGCAGTATTTT.